This is a list of T cell receptor beta chains from one sample in a study of vaccination and CD4 T cells after COVID-19. For these receptors, no antigen is known. TCRdb reprocessed the PCR reads via MiXCR and lists one record per CDR3 protein. Of 10,000 or so distinct CDR3 sequences listed, 40% to 55% were seen once; the top ten hold 15% to 20%. What was sequenced was CD4+ T cells from blood, cultured in vitro. These receptors all stem from a human donor in good health. The CDR3 runs from the conserved cysteine through the conserved F or W. Fields, in order: clone size, J gene, V gene, D gene, CDR3 protein, CDR3 DNA. D genes are given only for firm matches. Expanded clones are given a class, and other clones once, few, many or no size at all.

clone size: .; J gene: TRBJ1-2; V gene: TRBV28; D gene: TRBD1; CDR3 protein: CASSSPDRGSGYTF; CDR3 DNA: TGTGCCAGCAGTTCCCCGGACAGGGGTAGCGGCTACACCTTC
clone size: .; J gene: TRBJ1-5; V gene: TRBV20-1; D gene: TRBD1; CDR3 protein: CSSMGTGANQPQHF; CDR3 DNA: TGCAGTAGTATGGGGACAGGAGCAAATCAGCCCCAGCATTTT
clone size: few; J gene: TRBJ2-7; V gene: TRBV27; D gene: TRBD1; CDR3 protein: CASSLGTGRVSSYEQYF; CDR3 DNA: TGTGCCAGCAGTTTAGGGACAGGGAGGGTCAGCTCCTACGAGCAGTACTTC
clone size: .; J gene: TRBJ2-5; V gene: TRBV19; D gene: .; CDR3 protein: CASSPGWGGRETQYF; CDR3 DNA: TGTGCCAGTAGTCCGGGGTGGGGGGGGCGAGAGACCCAGTACTTC
clone size: .; J gene: TRBJ2-3; V gene: TRBV4-2; D gene: .; CDR3 protein: CASSQDLGAVISTSTDTQYF; CDR3 DNA: TGTGCCAGCAGCCAAGATCTCGGAGCGGTAATCTCTACTAGCACAGATACGCAGTATTTT
clone size: .; J gene: TRBJ2-7; V gene: TRBV11-2; D gene: TRBD1; CDR3 protein: CASRGQGNYEQYF; CDR3 DNA: TGTGCCAGCAGGGGACAGGGAAACTACGAGCAGTACTTC
clone size: .; J gene: TRBJ2-1; V gene: TRBV20-1; D gene: TRBD1; CDR3 protein: CSAARGLGSYNEQFF; CDR3 DNA: TGCAGTGCCGCGAGGGGGCTAGGGTCCTACAATGAGCAGTTCTTC
clone size: .; J gene: TRBJ2-7; V gene: TRBV11-2; D gene: TRBD1; CDR3 protein: CASSLDSRGQKNSYEQYF; CDR3 DNA: TGTGCCAGCAGCTTAGATTCCCGGGGACAGAAGAACTCCTACGAGCAGTACTTC
clone size: few; J gene: TRBJ2-7; V gene: TRBV2; D gene: .; CDR3 protein: CASHRQGSYEQYF; CDR3 DNA: TGTGCCAGCCACCGGCAGGGGTCCTACGAGCAGTACTTC
clone size: .; J gene: TRBJ2-3; V gene: TRBV2; D gene: TRBD2; CDR3 protein: CASTAGGGTDTQYF; CDR3 DNA: TGTGCCAGCACCGCCGGGGGGGGCACAGATACGCAGTATTTT
clone size: .; J gene: TRBJ2-7; V gene: TRBV27; D gene: .; CDR3 protein: CASRKGYEQYF; CDR3 DNA: TGTGCCAGCCGTAAGGGATACGAGCAGTACTTC
clone size: .; J gene: TRBJ2-2; V gene: TRBV7-2; D gene: TRBD2; CDR3 protein: CASSSRVERDAGELFF; CDR3 DNA: TGTGCCAGCAGCTCCAGGGTCGAGCGGGATGCCGGGGAGCTGTTTTTT
clone size: .; J gene: TRBJ1-5; V gene: TRBV5-1; D gene: TRBD1; CDR3 protein: CASSLDGQGIQPQHF; CDR3 DNA: TGCGCCAGCAGCTTGGATGGACAGGGGATTCAGCCCCAGCATTTT
clone size: .; J gene: TRBJ2-7; V gene: TRBV6-5; D gene: TRBD1; CDR3 protein: CASSTSTGYYEQYF; CDR3 DNA: TGTGCCAGCAGTACCTCGACAGGGTACTACGAGCAGTACTTC
clone size: .; J gene: TRBJ1-3; V gene: TRBV7-9; D gene: .; CDR3 protein: CASSLEQGFSGNTIYF; CDR3 DNA: TGTGCCAGCAGCTTAGAACAGGGATTCTCTGGAAACACCATATATTTT
clone size: .; J gene: TRBJ2-2; V gene: TRBV6-1; D gene: .; CDR3 protein: CGIRANTGELFF; CDR3 DNA: TGTGGAATACGCGCGAACACCGGGGAGCTGTTTTTT
clone size: .; J gene: TRBJ1-6; V gene: TRBV28; D gene: .; CDR3 protein: CASRDSPNSPLHF; CDR3 DNA: TGTGCCAGCCGGGACTCACCAAATTCACCCCTCCACTTT
clone size: .; J gene: TRBJ2-7; V gene: TRBV24-1; D gene: TRBD1; CDR3 protein: CATSGTGGLGEQYF; CDR3 DNA: TGTGCCACCAGTGGGACAGGGGGACTAGGCGAGCAGTACTTC